Described below is a single TCR beta chain sequence and its context. This entry comes from a study of blood T cell repertoires in COVID-19. The wider study: Samples came from the United States, Italy and Spain, spanning acute and convalescent COVID-19. The analysed material was cDNA or gDNA that came from T cells, B-cell-depleted T cells, or PBMCs.

Source study methods: Counts of nucleated cells, estimated from reference gene primer amplification, were obtained. The method was immunoSEQ multiplex PCR; TCRdb's version includes in-frame clones alone and lacks a portion of them. V, J and clone size reflect that table, while D and trimming were determined from the DNA. The sample contains more than 250,000 clones, around 88% of which appear only once. The V and J ends lost 5 bases and 1 base respectively, with 18 bases between them. Germline V gives CDR1 LNHDA, CDR2 SQIVND (reference sequence). The CDR3 length is 16 residues. The sample comprised peripheral blood. The TCR comes from a woman aged 45-65 years with acute or convalescent COVID-19. The gene calls are TRBV19 and TRBJ2-7, with a weak D call TRBD2 (6 bases). The CDR3 DNA sequence: TGTGCCAGTAGTCGAGAGTGGGGCGGGATATCCTACGAGCAGTACTTC. This translates into CASSREWGGISYEQYF.